This T cell receptor beta chain was retrieved from a study of CD8 T cells in ankylosing spondylitis. Overall study results and limits: There were earlier reports of some motif variants in reactive arthritis synovial fluid and blood.

Comments on this clonotype: Antigen unknown.

V was trimmed by 0 bases and J by 9 bases, leaving 15 bases between them. Germline V gives CDR1 MNHEY, CDR2 SVGAGI. This CDR3 spans 15 amino acids. Preparation of TCR beta libraries was done by quantitative 5'-RACE with molecular barcodes. TCRdb passed the 5' RACE reads through MiXCR, listing each CDR3 protein once. The sample shows 150,000 to 200,000 distinct CDR3 sequences, 9.8% of them seen only once. Sequencing input: blood, either unsorted or a sorted T cell fraction (not recorded which). The TCR comes from a female donor with ankylosing spondylitis or in good health (not recorded which). This rearrangement joins TRBV6-5 to TRBJ2-1, with no clear D. The CDR3 bases are TGTGCCAGCAGTTACTCTAAGGGCGGATTGGGTGAGCAGTTCTTC. It is translated as CASSYSKGGLGEQFF.